Listed below are T cell receptor beta chains from one sample, sequenced in a study of shared clonotypes between healthy human individuals. The assay was immunoSEQ multiplex PCR, and TCRdb's table has in-frame clones only and misses some. The table has about a million clones, 70% to 85% seen once. Sample: memory CD4+ T cells from PBMCs. The receptors shown here come from a man aged 18 to 30 in good health. Some clones in this sample may be carry-over from other donors' samples. The CDR3 runs from the conserved cysteine through the conserved F or W.

cdr3_length j_call v_call cdr3_aa
15 TRBJ2-7 TRBV5-1 CASSFGDWGLYEQYF
14 TRBJ1-3 TRBV2 CASKGEGDGNTIYF
16 TRBJ2-3 TRBV7-2 CASSFTPIFSGDTQYF
16 TRBJ2-3 TRBV5-1 CASSRERGRGTDTQYF
18 TRBJ2-3 TRBV5-1 CASSSGPTPGQRGDTQYF
14 TRBJ1-5 TRBV7-3 CASSLLGRGQPQHF
16 TRBJ2-1 TRBV30 CAWRPAGSGGYNEQFF
14 TRBJ1-1 TRBV7-9 CASSSDNLNTEAFF
17 TRBJ1-3 TRBV2 CASSSRTGLISGNTIYF
13 TRBJ2-7 TRBV7-9 CASSLTDVYEQYF
11 TRBJ2-5 TRBV6-1 CASSPRETQYF
14 TRBJ2-1 TRBV5-8 CASGRWLAPNEQFF
15 TRBJ1-1 TRBV7-2 CASSPTTAGSTEAFF